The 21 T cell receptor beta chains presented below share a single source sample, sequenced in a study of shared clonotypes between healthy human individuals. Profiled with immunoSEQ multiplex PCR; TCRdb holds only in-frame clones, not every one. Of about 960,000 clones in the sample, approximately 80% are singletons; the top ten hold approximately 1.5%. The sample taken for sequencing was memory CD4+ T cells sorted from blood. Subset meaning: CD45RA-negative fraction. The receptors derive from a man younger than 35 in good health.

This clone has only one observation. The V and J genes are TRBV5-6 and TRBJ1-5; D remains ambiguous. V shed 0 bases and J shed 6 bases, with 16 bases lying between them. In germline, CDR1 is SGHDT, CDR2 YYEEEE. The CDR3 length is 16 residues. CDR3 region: CASSLGGTAGVQPQHF. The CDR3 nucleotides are TGTGCCAGCAGCTTGGGAGGTACGGCGGGCGTTCAGCCCCAGCATTTT.

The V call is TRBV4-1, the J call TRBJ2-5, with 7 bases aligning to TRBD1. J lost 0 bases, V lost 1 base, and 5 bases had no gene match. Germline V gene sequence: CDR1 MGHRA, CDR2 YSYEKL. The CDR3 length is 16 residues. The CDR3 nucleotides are TGCGCCAGCAGCCAAGGAGGGACAGTGTACCAAGAGACCCAGTACTTC. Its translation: CASSQGGTVYQETQYF.

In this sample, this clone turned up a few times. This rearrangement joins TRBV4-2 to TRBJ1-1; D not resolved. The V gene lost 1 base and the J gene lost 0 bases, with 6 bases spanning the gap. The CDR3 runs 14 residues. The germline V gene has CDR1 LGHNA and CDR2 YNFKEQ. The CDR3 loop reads CASSQGELNTEAFF. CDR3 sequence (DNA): TGTGCCAGCAGCCAAGGGGAATTGAACACTGAAGCTTTCTTT.

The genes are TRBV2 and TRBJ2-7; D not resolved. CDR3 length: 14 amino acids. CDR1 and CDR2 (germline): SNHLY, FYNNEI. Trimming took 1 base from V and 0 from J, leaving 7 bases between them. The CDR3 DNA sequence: TGTGCCAGCAGTGAAGACCACAGCTCCTACGAGCAGTACTTC. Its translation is CASSEDHSSYEQYF.

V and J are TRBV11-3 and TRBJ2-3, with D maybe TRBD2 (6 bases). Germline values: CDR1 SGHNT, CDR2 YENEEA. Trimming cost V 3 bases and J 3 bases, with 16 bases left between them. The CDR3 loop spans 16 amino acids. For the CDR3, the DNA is TGTGCCAGCAGCTTGGGCGGGAAAGTTAGGACAGATACGCAGTATTTT. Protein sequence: CASSLGGKVRTDTQYF.

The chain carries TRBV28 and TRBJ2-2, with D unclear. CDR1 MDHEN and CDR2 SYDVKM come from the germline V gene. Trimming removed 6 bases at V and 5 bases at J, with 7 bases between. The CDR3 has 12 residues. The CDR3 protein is CASRQETGELFF. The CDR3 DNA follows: TGTGCCAGCAGGCAGGAAACCGGGGAGCTGTTTTTT.

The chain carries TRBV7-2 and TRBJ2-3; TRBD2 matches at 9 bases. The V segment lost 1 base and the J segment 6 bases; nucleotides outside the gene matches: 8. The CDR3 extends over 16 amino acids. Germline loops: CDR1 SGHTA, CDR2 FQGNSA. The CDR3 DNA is TGTGCCAGCAGCTTAGATGGCGGGAGGGGATCCGATACGCAGTATTTT. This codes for CASSLDGGRGSDTQYF.

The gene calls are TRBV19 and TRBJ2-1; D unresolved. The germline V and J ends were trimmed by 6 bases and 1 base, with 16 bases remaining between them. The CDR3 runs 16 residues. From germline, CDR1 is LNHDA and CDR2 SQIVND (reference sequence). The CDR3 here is CASSPIPSDSYNEQFF. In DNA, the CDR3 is TGTGCCAGTAGCCCTATCCCCTCAGATTCCTACAATGAGCAGTTCTTC. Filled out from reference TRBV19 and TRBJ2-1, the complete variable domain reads DGGITQSPKYLFRKEGQNVTLSCEQNLNHDAMYWYRQDPGQGLRLIYYSQIVNDFQKGDIAEGYSVSREKKESFPLTVTSAQKNPTAFYLCASSPIPSDSYNEQFFGPGTRLTVL.

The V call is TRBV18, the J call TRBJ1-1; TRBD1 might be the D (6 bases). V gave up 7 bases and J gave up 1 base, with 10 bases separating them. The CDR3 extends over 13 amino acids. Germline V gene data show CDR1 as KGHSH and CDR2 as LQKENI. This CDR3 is CASCRGQNTEAFF. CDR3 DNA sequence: TGTGCCAGCTGTAGGGGACAGAACACTGAAGCTTTCTTT.

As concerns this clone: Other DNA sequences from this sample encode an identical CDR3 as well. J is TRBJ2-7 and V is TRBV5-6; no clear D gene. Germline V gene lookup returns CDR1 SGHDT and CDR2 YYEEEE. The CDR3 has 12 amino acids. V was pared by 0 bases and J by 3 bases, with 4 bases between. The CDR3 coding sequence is TGTGCCAGCAGCTTGGAAGGCTACGAGCAGTACTTC. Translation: CASSLEGYEQYF.

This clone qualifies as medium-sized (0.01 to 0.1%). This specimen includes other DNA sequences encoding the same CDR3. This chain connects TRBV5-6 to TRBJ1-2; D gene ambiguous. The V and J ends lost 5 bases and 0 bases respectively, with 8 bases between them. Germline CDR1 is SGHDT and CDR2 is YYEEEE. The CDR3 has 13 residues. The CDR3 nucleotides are TGTGCCAGCAGTCTCCCAGCTAACTATGGCTACACCTTC. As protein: CASSLPANYGYTF.

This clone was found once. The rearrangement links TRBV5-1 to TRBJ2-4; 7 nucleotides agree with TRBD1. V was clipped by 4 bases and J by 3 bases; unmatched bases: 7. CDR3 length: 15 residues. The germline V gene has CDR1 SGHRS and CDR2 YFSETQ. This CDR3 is CASSTRQGGKNIQYF. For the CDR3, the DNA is TGCGCCAGCAGCACCCGACAGGGCGGCAAAAACATTCAGTACTTC.

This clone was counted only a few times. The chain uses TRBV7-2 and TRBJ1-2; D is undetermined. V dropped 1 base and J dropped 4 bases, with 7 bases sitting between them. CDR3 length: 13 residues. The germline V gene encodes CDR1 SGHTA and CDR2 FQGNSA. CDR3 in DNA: TGTGCCAGCAGCTTAGGAGCTCTCTATGGCTACACCTTC. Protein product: CASSLGALYGYTF.

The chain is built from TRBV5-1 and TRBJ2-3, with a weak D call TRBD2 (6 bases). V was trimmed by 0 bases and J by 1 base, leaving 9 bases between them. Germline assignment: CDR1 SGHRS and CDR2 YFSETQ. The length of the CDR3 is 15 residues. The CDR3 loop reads CASSLVRDGTDTQYF. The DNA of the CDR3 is TGCGCCAGCAGCTTGGTGCGGGACGGCACAGATACGCAGTATTTT.

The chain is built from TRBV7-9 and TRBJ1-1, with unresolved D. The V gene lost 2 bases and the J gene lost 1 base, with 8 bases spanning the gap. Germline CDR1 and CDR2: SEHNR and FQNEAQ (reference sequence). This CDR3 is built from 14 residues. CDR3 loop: CASSLTPENTEAFF. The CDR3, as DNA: TGTGCCAGCAGCTTAACCCCCGAGAACACTGAAGCTTTCTTT.

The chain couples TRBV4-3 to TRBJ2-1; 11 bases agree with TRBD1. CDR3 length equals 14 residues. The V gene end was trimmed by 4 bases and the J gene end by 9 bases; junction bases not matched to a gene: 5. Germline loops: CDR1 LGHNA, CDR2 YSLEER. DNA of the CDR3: TGCGCCAGCAGCCCGGACAGGGGGCGGGTTGAGCAGTTCTTC. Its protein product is CASSPDRGRVEQFF.

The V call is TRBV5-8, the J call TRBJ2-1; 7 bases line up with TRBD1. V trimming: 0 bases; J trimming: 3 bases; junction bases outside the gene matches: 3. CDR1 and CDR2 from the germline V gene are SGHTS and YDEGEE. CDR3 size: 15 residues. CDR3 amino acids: CASSLGQGIYNEQFF. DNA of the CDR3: TGTGCCAGCAGCTTGGGACAGGGAATCTACAATGAGCAGTTCTTC.

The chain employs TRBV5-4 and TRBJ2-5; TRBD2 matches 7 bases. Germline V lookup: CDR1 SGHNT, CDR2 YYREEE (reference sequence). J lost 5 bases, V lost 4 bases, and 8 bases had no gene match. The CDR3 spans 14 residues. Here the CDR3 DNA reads TGTGCCAGCAGCCGACCGGGGGGTGCGGAGACCCAGTACTTC. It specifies CASSRPGGAETQYF.

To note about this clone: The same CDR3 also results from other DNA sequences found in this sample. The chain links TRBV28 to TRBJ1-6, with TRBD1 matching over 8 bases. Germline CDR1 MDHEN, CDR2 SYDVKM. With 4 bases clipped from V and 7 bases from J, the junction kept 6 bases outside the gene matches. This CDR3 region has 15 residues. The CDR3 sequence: CASSSGTGGNSPLHF. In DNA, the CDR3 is TGTGCCAGCAGTTCCGGGACAGGAGGGAATTCACCCCTCCACTTT.

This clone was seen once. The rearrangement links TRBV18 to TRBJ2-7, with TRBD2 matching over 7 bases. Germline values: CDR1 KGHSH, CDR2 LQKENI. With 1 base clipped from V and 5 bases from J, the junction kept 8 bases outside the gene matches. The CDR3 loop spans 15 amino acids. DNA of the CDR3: TGTGCCAGCTCACCACGGGCGACTAGCCTCGACGAGCAGTACTTC. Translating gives CASSPRATSLDEQYF.

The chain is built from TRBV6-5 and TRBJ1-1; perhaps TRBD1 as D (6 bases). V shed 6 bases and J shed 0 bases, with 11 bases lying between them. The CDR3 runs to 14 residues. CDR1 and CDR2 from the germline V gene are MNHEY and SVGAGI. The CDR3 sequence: CASSEQGMNTEAFF. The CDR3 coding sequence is TGTGCCAGCAGCGAACAGGGAATGAACACTGAAGCTTTCTTT.